Below, 7 T cell receptor beta chains from the same sample are listed, as sequenced in a study of radiotherapy plus CTLA-4 blockade in lung cancer. Method: immunoSEQ multiplex PCR; TCRdb's copy keeps in-frame clones and lacks some. This table holds about 62,000 clones, roughly three quarters found once. The material sequenced was peripheral blood, taken from a patient treated with radiotherapy plus ipilimumab. These receptors originate from a human donor with non-small cell lung cancer who had a complete response to radiotherapy plus ipilimumab.

J is TRBJ1-1 and V is TRBV19; D is uncertain. Trimming shortened V by 5 bases and J by 3 bases, and 13 bases separated the two germline ends. The CDR3 consists of 14 residues. Germline V CDR1 and CDR2: LNHDA, SQIVND (reference sequence). CDR3 nucleotides: TGTGCCAGTAGTCCTTCATGGAGTGACACTGAAGCTTTCTTT. As protein: CASSPSWSDTEAFF.

The gene calls are TRBV7-9 and TRBJ1-5, with a tentative D call TRBD1 (5 bases). V lost 5 bases and J lost 4, with 12 bases in between. This CDR3 has 14 residues. Germline CDR1 SEHNR, CDR2 FQNEAQ (reference sequence). CDR3 nucleotides: TGTGCCAGCAGCCTCGACAGTTCTAATCAGCCCCAGCATTTT. Protein sequence: CASSLDSSNQPQHF. The full variable domain, rest sourced from reference TRBV7-9 and TRBJ1-5, is DTGVSQNPRHKITKRGQNVTFRCDPISEHNRLYWYRQTLGQGPEFLTYFQNEAQLEKSRLLSDRFSAERPKGSFSTLEIQRTEQGDSAMYLCASSLDSSNQPQHFGDGTRLSIL.

The chain recombines TRBV18 with TRBJ2-1; TRBD2 is a possible D gene (6 bases). Trimming removed 6 bases from V and 0 bases from J, with 12 bases in between. This CDR3 has 15 amino acids. Germline CDR1 KGHSH, CDR2 LQKENI. CDR3 in amino acids: CASSSYGSSYNEQFF. The CDR3 nucleotides are TGTGCCAGCTCCTCCTACGGGAGCTCCTACAATGAGCAGTTCTTC.

This sequence joins TRBV27 and TRBJ1-5, with D perhaps matching TRBD1 (5 bases). This CDR3 contains 19 residues. V gave up 2 bases and J gave up 2 bases, with 22 bases separating them. Germline V lookup: CDR1 MNHEY, CDR2 SMNVEV (reference sequence). CDR3 loop: CASSLSGGVGGRGNQPQHF. CDR3 sequence (DNA): TGTGCCAGCAGTTTAAGTGGTGGCGTGGGGGGTCGGGGCAATCAGCCCCAGCATTTT.

This clone was recorded a few times. J is TRBJ1-1 and V is TRBV7-9; a possible D gene is TRBD1 (5 bases). Trimming took 4 bases from V and 1 from J, leaving 13 bases between them. Per the germline V gene, CDR1 is SEHNR and CDR2 is FQNEAQ (reference sequence). The CDR3 length is 15 residues. This CDR3 is CASSSPGGSNTEAFF. CDR3 sequence (DNA): TGTGCCAGCAGCTCCCCCGGGGGGTCGAACACTGAAGCTTTCTTT.

This clone was seen only a few times. The chain couples TRBV9 to TRBJ2-2; 7 bases are a match to TRBD1. The CDR3 has 15 residues. Germline loops: CDR1 SGDLS, CDR2 YYNGEE. Unmatched junction bases numbered 6, after V lost 3 bases and J lost 4 bases. CDR3 residues: CASSGRTGPTGELFF. Here the CDR3 DNA reads TGTGCCAGCAGCGGACGGACAGGTCCCACCGGGGAGCTGTTTTTT. Based on the CDR3 plus reference TRBV9 and TRBJ2-2, the full variable domain is DSGVTQTPKHLITATGQRVTLRCSPRSGDLSVYWYQQSLDQGLQFLIQYYNGEERAKGNILERFSAQQFPDLHSELNLSSLELGDSALYFCASSGRTGPTGELFFGEGSRLTVL.

CDR3 sequence: CASSHTPDRINSPLHF. The CDR3 nucleotides are TGCGCCAGCAGTCACACTCCGGACAGAATTAATTCACCCCTCCACTTT. V and J are TRBV23-1 and TRBJ1-6; D is perhaps TRBD1 (6 bases). TRBV23-1 is identified as an open reading frame with a role that is uncertain. The CDR3 extends over 16 amino acids. Trimming took off 3 bases at V and 6 bases at J, with 15 bases between the two ends.